The next 10 T cell receptor delta chains were all read from a single sample in a study of γδ T cells in repeated Plasmodium falciparum infection (dated by TCRdb to the early 2020s). Vgamma9/Vdelta2+ and Vdelta2-negative gammadelta T cell populations were flow-sorted from peripheral blood mononuclear cells for bulk TCR repertoire analysis. Libraries were constructed by multiplex PCR. Sequencing relied on an Illumina MiSeq. After TCRdb called clones again from the public reads with CATT, rows with identical DNA were merged. For this sample the table gives 80,000 to 95,000 delta-chain clones, of which almost 1.5% were detected only once. The ten largest account for roughly 8.1% of the sample. Sample: gamma-delta T cells from blood. These receptors came from a pool of human donors (malaria-infected and uninfected, not separated).

The sample holds a few counts of this clone. The protein TCRdb gives is from a much larger clone and does not agree with this DNA's translation at residue 16, likely a read error; the protein shown here comes from the DNA. V usage is TRDV1 and J usage is TRDJ1, with 8 bases lining up with TRDD2. The CDR3 runs 22 residues. The germline CDR1 and CDR2 sequences are TSWWSYY and QGS. The trim removed 7 bases at V and 1 base at J, leaving 29 bases unmatched. The CDR3 loop is CALVTISLPTYWMGFCTDKLIF. CDR3 nucleotide sequence: TGTGCTCTTGTAACCATCTCACTTCCTACTTACTGGATGGGCTTTTGCACCGATAAACTCATCTTT.

This clone has more than one count but fewer than ten. The TCRdb protein comes from a much larger clone and disagrees with this DNA's translation at residue 18, likely due to a read error; the protein given here is derived from the DNA. No J gene was called, and the V gene is TRDV2; the table's D call, TRDD3, was not checked against the DNA. Per germline, CDR1 GEAIGNYY and CDR2 EKD. CDR3 size: 20 residues. For the CDR3, the DNA is TGTGCCTGTGACCTTACTGGGGATGCCCGGAGCTCCTGGGACACCCGACAGACGTTTTTC. Protein: CACDLTGDARSSWDTRQTFF.

This clone was picked up a small number of times. TCRdb has a much larger clone's protein, which differs at residue 9 from the translation of this DNA, likely because of a read error; what is shown is the protein translated from the DNA. The rearrangement uses TRDV2 and TRDJ3; TRDD3 aligns across 8 bases. TCRdb supplies no J gene; here it was assigned by aligning the nucleotide sequence to germline. This CDR3 contains 19 residues. Germline values: CDR1 GEAIGNYY, CDR2 EKD. J gave up 0 bases and V 0 bases, and 6 bases lay outside the gene matches. CDR3 amino acids: CACDTLLGAYSWDTRQMFF. CDR3 bases: TGTGCCTGTGACACCTTACTGGGGGCCTACTCCTGGGACACCCGACAGATGTTTTTC.

As regards this clone: A far larger clone lies a single base away; this is likely a read error. Other DNA sequences in the sample encode the same CDR3. Here the V gene is TRDV1, but the J gene went uncalled; the D call TRDD3 from the table was never checked on the DNA. There are 21 residues in the CDR3. CDR1 and CDR2 (germline): TSWWSYY, QGS. Here the CDR3 reads CALGELGSLLNPYWGIRKLIF. The CDR3, as DNA: TGTGCTCTTGGGGAACTAGGTAGTCTCCTAAACCCGTACTGGGGGATACGGAAACTCATCTTC.

This clone was counted a few times. Translating this DNA gives a protein that differs at residue 8 from the TCRdb one, which belongs to a much larger clone; a read error is likely, and the protein shown is this translation. The chain uses TRDV1 and TRDJ1; 9 nucleotides line up with TRDD3. Since TCRdb gives no J gene, matching the DNA to germline was used here to assign it. This CDR3 spans 23 amino acids. Germline CDR1 is TSWWSYY and CDR2 is QGS. V trimming: 3 bases; J trimming: 1 base; junction bases outside the gene matches: 27. The CDR3 region is CALGDPSSLRRTGGTGPTDKLIF. CDR3 sequence (DNA): TGTGCTCTTGGGGACCCCTCATCCCTAAGGCGAACTGGGGGAACGGGTCCCACCGATAAACTCATCTTT.

On this clone: The protein given by TCRdb reflects a much larger clone and differs at residue 8 from this DNA's translation, likely from a read error; the protein shown is the DNA's translation. The chain joins TRDV2 to TRDJ1, with D tentatively TRDD3 (5 bases). Assignment of the J gene here rests on matching the DNA to germline, because TCRdb gives none. CDR1 and CDR2 from the germline V gene are GEAIGNYY and EKD. The CDR3 is 17 residues long. Trimming removed 1 base from V and 1 base from J, with 18 bases in between. The CDR3 DNA reads as TGTGCCTGTGACACAGGGGAGGTGATACTTTGCACCGATAAACTCATCTTT. Amino acids: CACDTGEVILCTDKLIF.

This clone was seen many times. The sample carries other DNA sequences with the same CDR3. The chain recombines TRDV1 with TRDJ1; 12 bases map to TRDD3. This CDR3 has 19 residues. From germline, CDR1 is TSWWSYY and CDR2 QGS. The trim removed 1 base at V and 1 base at J, leaving 10 bases unmatched. CDR3 nucleotide sequence: TGTGCTCTTGGGGAACCTCCCTTACTGGGGGATACTGGCACCGATAAACTCATCTTT. Its translation: CALGEPPLLGDTGTDKLIF.

This clone is medium-sized (0.01 to 0.1%) within its sample. This sample also contains other DNA sequences that code for the same CDR3. The rearrangement uses TRDV2 and TRDJ1; 7 nucleotides match TRDD3. CDR3 length: 17 amino acids. Germline CDR1 GEAIGNYY, CDR2 EKD. V shed 0 bases and J 0 bases; nucleotides not matched to a gene: 9. CDR3 in DNA: TGTGCCTGTGACACCGCCGGATACGGGACGTACACCGATAAACTCATCTTT. Translation gives CACDTAGYGTYTDKLIF.

This clone was observed at least ten times. The same CDR3 can be traced to other DNA sequences in this sample. The V and J genes are TRAV38-2/DV8 and TRDJ1, with 7 bases that match TRDD3. CDR1 and CDR2 (germline): TSESDYY, QEAYKQQN. The V segment lost 2 bases and the J segment 0 bases; nucleotides outside the gene matches: 22. The CDR3 is made up of 21 amino acids. DNA of the CDR3: TGTGCTTATAGGAGTGACGGCCTTTTCCCTGACTGGGGCCCGTACACCGATAAACTCATCTTT. Protein product: CAYRSDGLFPDWGPYTDKLIF.

On this clone itself: A clone one base away is much larger, so this may be a read error. The rearrangement joins TRDV1 to TRDJ1; D might be TRDD2 (6 bases). TCRdb carries no J gene annotation; the J gene was assigned here by matching the DNA with germline. The V end was cut by 3 bases, the J end by 8 bases, with 19 bases between. Per the germline V gene, CDR1 is TSWWSYY and CDR2 is QGS. The CDR3 covers 15 residues. CDR3 sequence: CALGDPSYGHAKLIF. The DNA of the CDR3 is TGTGCTCTTGGGGACCCCTCCTACGGACATGCAAAACTCATCTTT.